One sample yielded the 29 T cell receptor beta chains listed below, sequenced in a study of T cells in localized non-small cell lung cancer. Only in-frame clones appear in the TCRdb table, and some are missing; sequencing was by immunoSEQ multiplex PCR. This sample has more than 70,000 clones; 70% to 90% occur once, and the top ten carry under 3.5%. Sequenced here: peripheral blood, sampled before any cancer treatment. These receptors were obtained from a man aged 40 to 70 with stage I lung adenocarcinoma.

This chain joins TRBV19 and TRBJ2-3, with 7 bases aligning to TRBD2. The CDR3 has 18 residues. Germline loops: CDR1 LNHDA, CDR2 SQIVND (reference sequence). V lost 5 bases, J lost 3 bases, and 17 bases stayed unmatched. DNA of the CDR3: TGTGCCAGTAGTTACTCTCCCGGATCGCTAGCGGTGACAGATACGCAGTATTTT. As protein: CASSYSPGSLAVTDTQYF.

The chain combines TRBV5-8 with TRBJ2-1, with D perhaps assigned TRBD1 or TRBD2 (7 bases each). Germline V lookup: CDR1 SGHTS, CDR2 YDEGEE. V lost 2 bases and J lost 2, with 14 bases in between. This CDR3 region has 16 residues. DNA for the CDR3: TGTGCCAGCAGCTTAAGACAGGGAGGGACCTACAATGAGCAGTTCTTC. Encoded protein: CASSLRQGGTYNEQFF.

V is TRBV28 and J is TRBJ2-5; D call uncertain. V was trimmed by 6 bases and J by 3 bases, leaving 17 bases between them. CDR1 is MDHEN and CDR2 is SYDVKM in the germline V gene. CDR3 length: 15 residues. DNA of the CDR3: TGTGCCAGCAGCTCACCTCGGGTCCTCGAAGAGACCCAGTACTTC. Amino acids: CASSSPRVLEETQYF.

The rearrangement links TRBV11-2 to TRBJ1-2, with D unresolved. This CDR3 is 13 amino acids long. Trimming took off 7 bases at V and 4 bases at J, with 13 bases between the two ends. The V gene's germline CDR1 is SGHAT and CDR2 FQNNGV. The CDR3 here is CASIGRSVYGYTF. The CDR3 DNA reads as TGTGCCAGCATAGGGCGCAGTGTCTATGGCTACACCTTC.

This chain joins TRBV2 and TRBJ1-5; D remains unclear. The CDR3 totals 12 residues. CDR1 is SNHLY, CDR2 FYNNEI, per germline. V was clipped by 8 bases and J by 3 bases, with 8 bases between them. The CDR3 loop reads CASAGDNQPQHF. The CDR3 DNA follows: TGTGCCAGCGCTGGGGACAATCAGCCCCAGCATTTT. The whole variable domain, filled in from reference TRBV2 and TRBJ1-5, reads EPEVTQTPSHQVTQMGQEVILRCVPISNHLYFYWYRQILGQKVEFLVSFYNNEISEKSEIFDDQFSVERPDGSNFTLKIRSTKLEDSAMYFCASAGDNQPQHFGDGTRLSIL.

The chain recombines TRBV2 with TRBJ1-1; D is perhaps TRBD1 (5 bases). The CDR3 consists of 13 residues. Germline V gene sequence: CDR1 SNHLY, CDR2 FYNNEI. V was pared by 6 bases and J by 7 bases, with 15 bases between. The CDR3 bases are TGTGCCAGCAGCGCCGAGACGGGGGGTGAAGCTTTCTTT. This encodes CASSAETGGEAFF.

This chain joins TRBV19 and TRBJ1-4; 8 nucleotides match TRBD1. The CDR3 covers 15 residues. J was trimmed by 5 bases and V by 5 bases; bases with no gene match: 7. CDR1 and CDR2 (germline): LNHDA, SQIVND (reference sequence). The CDR3 spells CASSVSRTGNEKLFF. In DNA form, the CDR3 reads TGTGCCAGTAGTGTATCCAGGACAGGGAATGAAAAACTGTTTTTT.

The CDR3 is CASRSNSAILDDIQYF. Written as DNA, the CDR3 is TGCGCCAGCAGAAGCAACAGTGCCATACTTGACGATATTCAGTACTTC. The chain is built from TRBV5-1 and TRBJ2-4, with D unclear. Trimming stripped 5 bases from V and 10 bases from J, with 25 bases between. Germline V gene sequence: CDR1 SGHRS, CDR2 YFSETQ. The CDR3 has 16 amino acids.

The rearrangement uses TRBV6-1 and TRBJ1-3; TRBD1 matches 8 bases. V shed 6 bases and J 4 bases; nucleotides not matched to a gene: 5. Looked up from germline, CDR1 is MNHNS and CDR2 is SASEGT. The CDR3 extends over 14 amino acids. The CDR3 spells CASRDRAGGNTIYF. For the CDR3, the DNA is TGTGCCAGCAGGGACAGGGCGGGGGGAAACACCATATATTTT.

The CDR3 loop is CASRIRQGANEKLFF. The DNA for the CDR3 is TGTGCAAGTCGCATAAGACAGGGTGCTAATGAAAAACTGTTTTTT. The V and J genes are TRBV12-2 and TRBJ1-4; TRBD1 reflects the table's D call only, with no check against the DNA. TRBV12-2 corresponds to a pseudogene. The CDR3 consists of 15 residues.

This clone was found once. The V call is TRBV18, the J call TRBJ2-7, with D unresolved. The CDR3 runs to 13 residues. The V end lost 2 bases, the J end lost 1 base, and 6 bases lay between the germline ends. The germline V gene encodes CDR1 KGHSH and CDR2 LQKENI. The CDR3 nucleotides read TGTGCCAGCTCACCAACAGTGTCCTACGAGCAGTACTTC. Protein product: CASSPTVSYEQYF. Looking up the rest from reference TRBV18 and TRBJ2-7 gives the full variable domain: NAGVMQNPRHLVRRRGQEARLRCSPMKGHSHVYWYRQLPEEGLKFMVYLQKENIIDESGMPKERFSAEFPKEGPSILRIQQVVRGDSAAYFCASSPTVSYEQYFGPGTRLTVT.

This clone was seen just once. This chain joins TRBV5-5 and TRBJ2-1, with TRBD2 matching 10 bases. CDR3 length: 15 residues. Germline V gene sequence: CDR1 SGHKS, CDR2 YYEKEE (reference sequence). Trimming cost V 6 bases and J 6 bases; bases outside gene matches: 9. The CDR3 loop is CASTWGTSDSNEQFF. In DNA, the CDR3 is TGTGCCAGCACCTGGGGGACTAGCGATTCCAATGAGCAGTTCTTC.

The table lists this clone with a count of one. This chain uses TRBV7-2 with TRBJ2-5; D is unclear. This CDR3 has 15 amino acids. Germline V gene data show CDR1 as SGHTA and CDR2 as FQGNSA. V shed 2 bases and J shed 3 bases, with 13 bases lying between them. CDR3 amino acids: CASSLSVQWEETQYF. As DNA, the CDR3 is TGTGCCAGCAGCTTATCGGTCCAATGGGAAGAGACCCAGTACTTC.

V gene TRBV2 combines with J gene TRBJ2-6; D is unclear. This CDR3 has 15 residues. Germline CDR1 and CDR2: SNHLY and FYNNEI. V was shortened by 8 bases and J by 0 bases, with 11 bases between the two germline ends. DNA for the CDR3: TGTGCCAGCTTAAATAGGAGCTCTGGGGCCAACGTCCTGACTTTC. It yields the protein CASLNRSSGANVLTF.

The chain carries TRBV18 and TRBJ1-2; 10 bases agree with TRBD1. CDR1 is KGHSH and CDR2 is LQKENI in the germline V gene. The V segment lost 6 bases and the J segment 8 bases; nucleotides outside the gene matches: 6. The CDR3 is made up of 13 amino acids. The CDR3 bases are TGTGCCAGCTCGTCCGGGACAGGGGACGGCTACACCTTC. Translation gives CASSSGTGDGYTF. The full variable domain, in which reference TRBV18 and TRBJ1-2 provide the parts outside the CDR3, is NAGVMQNPRHLVRRRGQEARLRCSPMKGHSHVYWYRQLPEEGLKFMVYLQKENIIDESGMPKERFSAEFPKEGPSILRIQQVVRGDSAAYFCASSSGTGDGYTFGSGTRLTVV.

The chain is built from TRBV5-1 and TRBJ1-6, with TRBD1 matching over 8 bases. The CDR3 loop spans 14 amino acids. Germline CDR1 SGHRS, CDR2 YFSETQ. V trimming: 1 base; J trimming: 10 bases; junction bases outside the gene matches: 4. In nucleotides, the CDR3 is TGCGCCAGCAGCTTGTACAGGGGGACATCACCCCTCCACTTT. Translation gives CASSLYRGTSPLHF.

V is TRBV5-1 and J is TRBJ1-1; D perhaps matches TRBD1 (5 bases). Germline CDR1 and CDR2: SGHRS and YFSETQ. V lost 2 bases and J 3 bases, leaving 8 bases between the germline ends. This CDR3 is built from 13 residues. In DNA, the CDR3 is TGCGCCAGCAGCTTAGGGGTATACACTGAAGCTTTCTTT. Its translation is CASSLGVYTEAFF.

The CDR3 bases are TGTGCCAGTAGTTTACTCTCAGGGAAGGATGAGCAGTTCTTC. Translation: CASSLLSGKDEQFF. This chain connects TRBV19 to TRBJ2-1; D perhaps matches TRBD1 (5 bases). Trimming stripped 5 bases from V and 8 bases from J, with 16 bases between. Germline lookup yields CDR1 LNHDA and CDR2 SQIVND (reference sequence). CDR3 length equals 14 residues.

This clone was recorded a few times. The chain uses TRBV29-1 and TRBJ1-5; D is uncertain. This CDR3 region has 13 residues. Germline-derived CDR1 and CDR2 are SQVTM and ANQGSEA. V was pared by 4 bases and J by 0 bases, with 7 bases between. The CDR3 DNA is TGCAGCGTTGCGGTCAATAGCAATCAGCCCCAGCATTTT. This encodes CSVAVNSNQPQHF. The whole variable domain, filled in from reference TRBV29-1 and TRBJ1-5, reads SAVISQKPSRDICQRGTSLTIQCQVDSQVTMMFWYRQQPGQSLTLIATANQGSEATYESGFVIDKFPISRPNLTFSTLTVSNMSPEDSSIYLCSVAVNSNQPQHFGDGTRLSIL.

This clone appeared a single time. This chain uses TRBV7-8 with TRBJ2-7; TRBD1 agrees at 9 bases. V was pared by 5 bases and J by 9 bases, with 14 bases of the junction left unmatched. Germline loops: CDR1 SGHVS, CDR2 FQNEAQ. The CDR3 sequence is 15 residues long. The CDR3 DNA reads as TGTGCCAGCAGCAACCGGGACAGGGCAAGGGGAGGGCAGTACTTC. Translation: CASSNRDRARGGQYF.

The chain uses TRBV6-1 and TRBJ2-5, with D perhaps assigned TRBD1 or TRBD2 (6 bases each). Germline CDR1 and CDR2: MNHNS and SASEGT. Trimming took off 2 bases at V and 4 bases at J, with 14 bases between the two ends. This CDR3 spans 15 amino acids. The CDR3 DNA reads TGTGCCAGCAGTGAATGGGGGGCATCGCTAGAGACCCAGTACTTC. Its translation: CASSEWGASLETQYF.

This chain uses TRBV4-1 with TRBJ2-4; D gene uncertain. Germline loops: CDR1 MGHRA, CDR2 YSYEKL. Trimming stripped 3 bases from V and 6 bases from J, with 6 bases between. The CDR3 spans 12 residues. Here the CDR3 DNA reads TGCGCCAGCAGCCAGACTGGAAACATTCAGTACTTC. Its protein product is CASSQTGNIQYF.

The V and J genes are TRBV28 and TRBJ2-5, with 10 positions matching TRBD2. The V segment lost 3 bases and the J segment 4 bases; nucleotides outside the gene matches: 17. This CDR3 contains 19 residues. CDR1 and CDR2 from the germline V gene are MDHEN and SYDVKM. CDR3 protein: CASSFPSLAGVRRGETQYF. The CDR3 DNA is TGTGCCAGCAGTTTTCCCTCGCTAGCGGGAGTCAGAAGAGGAGAGACCCAGTACTTC.

The chain carries TRBV21-1 and TRBJ2-5; the table assigns TRBD1, which was not confirmed against the DNA. TRBV21-1 is a pseudogene segment. The CDR3 runs to 12 residues. DNA of the CDR3: TGTGCCAGCAGCACAGGGGTTGAGACCCAGTACTTC. Translation gives CASSTGVETQYF.

The rearrangement links TRBV28 to TRBJ2-7; D remains unclear. Germline V lookup: CDR1 MDHEN, CDR2 SYDVKM. The CDR3 consists of 16 residues. The V gene lost 4 bases and the J gene lost 0 bases, with 16 bases spanning the gap. The CDR3 protein is CASSYSPERVSYEQYF. The CDR3 bases are TGTGCCAGCAGTTATTCCCCGGAACGAGTCTCCTACGAGCAGTACTTC.

This rearrangement joins TRBV30 to TRBJ1-1; D perhaps matches TRBD1 (5 bases). The CDR3 totals 14 residues. Trimming cost V 3 bases and J 1 base, with 12 bases left between them. Germline V gene lookup returns CDR1 GTSNPN and CDR2 SVGIG (reference sequence). The CDR3 sequence: CAWRGTVPNTEAFF. In DNA, the CDR3 is TGTGCCTGGAGGGGGACCGTCCCGAACACTGAAGCTTTCTTT.

The chain couples TRBV5-1 to TRBJ2-5; TRBD1 matches 7 bases. The V gene end was trimmed by 3 bases and the J gene end by 10 bases; junction bases not matched to a gene: 12. Germline values: CDR1 SGHRS, CDR2 YFSETQ. This CDR3 contains 14 residues. The CDR3 region is CASSSSGTAIIQYF. In DNA form, the CDR3 reads TGCGCCAGCAGCTCATCCGGGACAGCTATAATCCAGTACTTC.

The DNA of the CDR3 is TGTGCCAGCAGTCAATCAGGGCGACCCTACGAGCAGTACTTC. The encoded protein is CASSQSGRPYEQYF. This sequence joins TRBV27 and TRBJ2-7, with a tentative D call TRBD1 (5 bases). Germline CDR1 and CDR2: MNHEY and SMNVEV (reference sequence). The CDR3 is 14 amino acids. The ends were cut back, 5 bases at V and 2 bases at J, with 13 bases in the middle.

The chain is built from TRBV2 and TRBJ2-5, with D perhaps TRBD1 (6 bases). The CDR3 length is 13 residues. CDR1 is SNHLY and CDR2 is FYNNEI in the germline V gene. Trimming took 8 bases from V and 9 from J, leaving 19 bases between them. The CDR3 loop is CASVGAGYEAQYF. CDR3 sequence (DNA): TGTGCCAGCGTGGGGGCCGGTTATGAGGCCCAGTACTTC.